This TCR beta chain was retrieved from a study of blood T cells in healthy people across ages. Study information: Template switching retrieved approximately one barcoded beta molecule for each two T cells.

Germline loops: CDR1 SGHVS, CDR2 FNYEAQ. The CDR3 sequence is 15 residues long. The V gene end was trimmed by 5 bases and the J gene end by 8 bases; junction bases not matched to a gene: 11. Through a sample-barcoded 5' primer and a J-beta primer mix, a second PCR was run for roughly 6 to 11 cycles. MiXCR, run by TCRdb on the 5' RACE reads, gives a single entry per CDR3 protein. Here the sample spans some 1.4 million distinct CDR3 sequences, 42% being singletons. Details on this clonotype: Its specificity is not known.

General observations from the study: Long-lived donors carried more naive CD4+ cells and greater diversity than aged donors.

Roughly 9.2 milliliters was the volume of peripheral blood drawn from each donor. This rearrangement joins TRBV7-6 to TRBJ1-2, with TRBD1 matching over 10 bases. The receptor was derived from a woman between 18 and 29 years old in good health. The sample taken for sequencing was blood. CDR3 DNA sequence: TGTGCCAGCAGCCCCAGACTAGGGACAGGGGAAGGCTACACCTTC. Its protein is CASSPRLGTGEGYTF.